This T cell receptor beta chain was retrieved from a study of beta chain features in type 1 diabetes. General study findings and limits: Shorter TCRB CDR3s, moderately but significantly so, were found in Type 1 diabetes patients in all four CD4+ subsets. Sequencing the cDNA could make cells with high TCR expression show up more than they should. Type 1 diabetes patients had fewer VDJ junction insertions and more deletions.

Expressed TCRB transcripts got sequenced, as all isolated RNA was reverse transcribed. Repertoires were generated with immunoSEQ multiplex PCR, while TCRdb's copy carries only in-frame clones and drops some. The table records 860,000 or so clones, about a sixth of them present only once. Regarding this clone: As yet, its antigen is unknown. Other DNA sequences in the sample encode the same CDR3.

Trimming removed 4 bases at V and 7 bases at J, with 11 bases between. Germline-derived CDR1 and CDR2 are SGHAT and FQNNGV. The CDR3 spans 13 residues. What was sequenced was naive CD4+ T cells from blood. The genes are TRBV11-2 and TRBJ1-5, with D tentatively TRBD1 (5 bases). This TCR came from a woman younger than 30 in good health. This CDR3 reads CASSSDRGQPQHF. The CDR3 DNA reads TGTGCCAGCAGCTCAGACCGGGGGCAGCCCCAGCATTTT.